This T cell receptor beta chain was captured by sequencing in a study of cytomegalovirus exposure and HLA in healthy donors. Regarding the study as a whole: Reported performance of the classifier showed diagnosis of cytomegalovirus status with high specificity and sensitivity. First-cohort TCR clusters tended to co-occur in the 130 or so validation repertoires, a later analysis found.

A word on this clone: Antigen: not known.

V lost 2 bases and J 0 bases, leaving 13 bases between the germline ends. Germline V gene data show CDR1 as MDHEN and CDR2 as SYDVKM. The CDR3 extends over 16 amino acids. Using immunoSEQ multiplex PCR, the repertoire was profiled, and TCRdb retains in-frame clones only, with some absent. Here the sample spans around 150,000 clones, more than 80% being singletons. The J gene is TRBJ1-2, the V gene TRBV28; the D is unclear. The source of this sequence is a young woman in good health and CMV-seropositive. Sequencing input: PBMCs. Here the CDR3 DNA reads TGTGCCAGCAGTTTACTTGGGAGCCCAACTAACTATGGCTACACCTTC. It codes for CASSLLGSPTNYGYTF.